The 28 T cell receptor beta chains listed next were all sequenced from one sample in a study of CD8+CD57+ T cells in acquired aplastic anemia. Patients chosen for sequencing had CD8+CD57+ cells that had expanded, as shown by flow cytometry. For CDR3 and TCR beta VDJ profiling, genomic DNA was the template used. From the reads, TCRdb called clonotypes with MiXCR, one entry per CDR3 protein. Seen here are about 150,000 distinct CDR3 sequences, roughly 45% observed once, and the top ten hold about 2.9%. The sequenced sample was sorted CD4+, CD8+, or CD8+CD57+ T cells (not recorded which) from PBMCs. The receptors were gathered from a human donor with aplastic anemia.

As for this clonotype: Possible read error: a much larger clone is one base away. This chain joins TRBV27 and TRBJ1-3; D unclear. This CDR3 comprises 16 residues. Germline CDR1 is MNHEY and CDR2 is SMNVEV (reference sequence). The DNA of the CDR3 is TGTGCCAGCCGTTTTTCCGTCCCAGGCTCTGGAAACACCATATATTTT. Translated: CASRFSVPGSGNTIYF.

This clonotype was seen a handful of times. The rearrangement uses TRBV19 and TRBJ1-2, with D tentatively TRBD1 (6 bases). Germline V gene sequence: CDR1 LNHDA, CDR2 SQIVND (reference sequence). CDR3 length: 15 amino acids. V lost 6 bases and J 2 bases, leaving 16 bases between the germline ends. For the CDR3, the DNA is TGTGCCAGTAGCACTGGGGGGGCCGGCAACTATGGCTACACCTTC. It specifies CASSTGGAGNYGYTF.

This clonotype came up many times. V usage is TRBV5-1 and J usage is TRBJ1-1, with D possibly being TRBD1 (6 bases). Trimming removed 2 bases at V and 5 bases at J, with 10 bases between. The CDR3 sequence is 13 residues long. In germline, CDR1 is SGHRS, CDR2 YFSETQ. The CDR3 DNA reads TGCGCCAGCAGCTTCAAACAGGGAACTGAAGCTTTCTTT. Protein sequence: CASSFKQGTEAFF.

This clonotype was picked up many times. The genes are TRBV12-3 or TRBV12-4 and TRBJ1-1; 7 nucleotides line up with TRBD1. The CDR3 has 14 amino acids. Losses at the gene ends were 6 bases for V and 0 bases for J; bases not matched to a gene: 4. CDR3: CASRPGTVNTEAFF. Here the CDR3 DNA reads TGTGCCAGCAGGCCAGGGACAGTGAACACTGAAGCTTTCTTT.

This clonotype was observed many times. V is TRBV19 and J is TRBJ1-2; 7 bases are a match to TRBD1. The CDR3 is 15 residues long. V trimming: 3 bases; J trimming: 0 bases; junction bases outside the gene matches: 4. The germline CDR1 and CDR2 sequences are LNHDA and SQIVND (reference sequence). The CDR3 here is CASSIKGTANYGYTF. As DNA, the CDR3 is TGTGCCAGTAGTATTAAGGGGACAGCTAACTATGGCTACACCTTC. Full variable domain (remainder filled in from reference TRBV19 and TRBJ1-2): DGGITQSPKYLFRKEGQNVTLSCEQNLNHDAMYWYRQDPGQGLRLIYYSQIVNDFQKGDIAEGYSVSREKKESFPLTVTSAQKNPTAFYLCASSIKGTANYGYTFGSGTRLTVV.

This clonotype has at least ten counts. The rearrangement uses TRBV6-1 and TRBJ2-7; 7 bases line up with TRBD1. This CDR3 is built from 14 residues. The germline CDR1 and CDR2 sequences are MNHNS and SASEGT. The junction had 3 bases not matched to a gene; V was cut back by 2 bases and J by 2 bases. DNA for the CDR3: TGTGCCAGCAGTGAAAGGACAGGAGCCTACGAGCAGTACGTC. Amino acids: CASSERTGAYEQYV.

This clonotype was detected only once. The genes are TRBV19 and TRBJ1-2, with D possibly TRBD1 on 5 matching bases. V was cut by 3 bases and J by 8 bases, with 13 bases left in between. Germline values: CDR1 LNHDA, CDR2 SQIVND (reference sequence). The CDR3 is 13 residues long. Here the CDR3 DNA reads TGTGCCAGTAGTATGAGACAGCTTTACGGCTACACCTTC. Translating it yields CASSMRQLYGYTF.

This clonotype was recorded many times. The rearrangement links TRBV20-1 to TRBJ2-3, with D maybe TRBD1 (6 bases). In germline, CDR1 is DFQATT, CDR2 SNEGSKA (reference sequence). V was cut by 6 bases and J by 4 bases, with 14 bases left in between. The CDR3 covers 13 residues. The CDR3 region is CSAEVQGPDTQYF. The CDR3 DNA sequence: TGCAGTGCCGAGGTACAGGGACCAGATACGCAGTATTTT.

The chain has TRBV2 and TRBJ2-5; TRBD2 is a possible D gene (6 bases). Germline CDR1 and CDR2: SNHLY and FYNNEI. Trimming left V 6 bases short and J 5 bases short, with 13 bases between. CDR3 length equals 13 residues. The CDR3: CASSAGLAETQYF. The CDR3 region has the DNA TGTGCCAGCAGCGCGGGGTTGGCGGAGACCCAGTACTTC. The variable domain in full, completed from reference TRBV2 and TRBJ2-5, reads EPEVTQTPSHQVTQMGQEVILRCVPISNHLYFYWYRQILGQKVEFLVSFYNNEISEKSEIFDDQFSVERPDGSNFTLKIRSTKLEDSAMYFCASSAGLAETQYFGPGTRLLVL.

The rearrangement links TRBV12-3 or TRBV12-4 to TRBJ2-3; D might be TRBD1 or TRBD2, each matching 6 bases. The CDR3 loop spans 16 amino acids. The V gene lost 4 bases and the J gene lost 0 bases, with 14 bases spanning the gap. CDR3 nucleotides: TGTGCCAGCAGTTCCCCGTGGGGGGCGAGCACAGATACGCAGTATTTT. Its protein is CASSSPWGASTDTQYF.

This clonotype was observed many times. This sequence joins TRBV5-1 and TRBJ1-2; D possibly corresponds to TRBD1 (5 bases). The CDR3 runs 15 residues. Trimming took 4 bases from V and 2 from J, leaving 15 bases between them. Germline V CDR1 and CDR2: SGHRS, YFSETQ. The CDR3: CASSPGTPGNYGYTF. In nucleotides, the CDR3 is TGCGCCAGCAGCCCCGGGACCCCTGGAAACTATGGCTACACCTTC.

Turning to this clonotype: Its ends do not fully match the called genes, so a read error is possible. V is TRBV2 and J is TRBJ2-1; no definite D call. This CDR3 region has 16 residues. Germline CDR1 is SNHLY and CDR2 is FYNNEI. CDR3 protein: CAIYNSSLRSNNERFF. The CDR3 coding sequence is TGTGCCATATATAACTCTAGTCTCAGGTCGAACAATGAGCGGTTCTTC.

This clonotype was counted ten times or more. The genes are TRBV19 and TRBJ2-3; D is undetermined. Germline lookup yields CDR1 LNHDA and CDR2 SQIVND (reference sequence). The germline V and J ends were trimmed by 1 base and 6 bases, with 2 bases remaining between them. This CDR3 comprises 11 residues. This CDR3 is CASSIGDTQYF. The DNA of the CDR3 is TGTGCCAGTAGTATAGGCGATACGCAGTATTTT. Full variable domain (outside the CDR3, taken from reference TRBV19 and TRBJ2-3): DGGITQSPKYLFRKEGQNVTLSCEQNLNHDAMYWYRQDPGQGLRLIYYSQIVNDFQKGDIAEGYSVSREKKESFPLTVTSAQKNPTAFYLCASSIGDTQYFGPGTRLTVL.

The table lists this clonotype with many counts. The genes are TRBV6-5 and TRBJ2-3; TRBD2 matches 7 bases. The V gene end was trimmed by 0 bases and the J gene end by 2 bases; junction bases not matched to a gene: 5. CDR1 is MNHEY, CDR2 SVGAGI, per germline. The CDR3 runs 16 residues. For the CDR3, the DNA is TGTGCCAGCAGTTACTCGATCGGGAGGCCCACAGATACGCAGTATTTT. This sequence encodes CASSYSIGRPTDTQYF.

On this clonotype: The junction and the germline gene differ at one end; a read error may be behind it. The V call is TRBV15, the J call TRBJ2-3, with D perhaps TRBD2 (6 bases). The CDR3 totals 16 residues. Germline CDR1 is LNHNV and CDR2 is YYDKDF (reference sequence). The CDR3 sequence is CATSREGTRSTDTQCF. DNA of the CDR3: TGTGCCACCAGCAGAGAAGGGACTCGGAGCACAGATACGCAGTGTTTT.

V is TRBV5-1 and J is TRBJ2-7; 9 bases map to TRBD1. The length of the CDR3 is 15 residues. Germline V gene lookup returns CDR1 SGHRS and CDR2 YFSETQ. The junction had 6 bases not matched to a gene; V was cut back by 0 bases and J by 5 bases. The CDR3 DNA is TGCGCCAGCAGCTTGGGAGGGACAGGGACCCACGAGCAGTACTTC. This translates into CASSLGGTGTHEQYF.

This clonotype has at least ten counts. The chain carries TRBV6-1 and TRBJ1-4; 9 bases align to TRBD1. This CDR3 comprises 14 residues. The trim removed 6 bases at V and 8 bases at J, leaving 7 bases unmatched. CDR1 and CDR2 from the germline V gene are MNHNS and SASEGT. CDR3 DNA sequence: TGTGCCAGCAGCAGGACAGGGGCTGGAGAAAAACTGTTTTTT. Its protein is CASSRTGAGEKLFF.

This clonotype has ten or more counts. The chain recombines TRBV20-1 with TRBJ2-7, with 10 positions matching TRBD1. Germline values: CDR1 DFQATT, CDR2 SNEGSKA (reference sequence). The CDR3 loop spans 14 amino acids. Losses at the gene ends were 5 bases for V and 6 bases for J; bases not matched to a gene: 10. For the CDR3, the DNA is TGCAGTGCTTGCTCCCGGGACAGGGGACCCGAGCAGTACTTC. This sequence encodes CSACSRDRGPEQYF.

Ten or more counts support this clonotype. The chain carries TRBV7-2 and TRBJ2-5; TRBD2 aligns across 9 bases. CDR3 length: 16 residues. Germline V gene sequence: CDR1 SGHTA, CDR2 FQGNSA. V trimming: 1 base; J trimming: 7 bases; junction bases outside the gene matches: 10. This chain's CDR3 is CASSLDGAGGSATQYF. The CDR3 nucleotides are TGTGCCAGCAGCTTAGATGGAGCGGGGGGCTCTGCGACCCAGTACTTC.

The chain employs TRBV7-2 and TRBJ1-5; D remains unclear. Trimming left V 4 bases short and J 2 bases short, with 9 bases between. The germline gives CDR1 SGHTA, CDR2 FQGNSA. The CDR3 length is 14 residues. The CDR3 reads CASSSWTGNQPQHF. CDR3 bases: TGTGCCAGCAGCTCCTGGACCGGCAATCAGCCCCAGCATTTT.

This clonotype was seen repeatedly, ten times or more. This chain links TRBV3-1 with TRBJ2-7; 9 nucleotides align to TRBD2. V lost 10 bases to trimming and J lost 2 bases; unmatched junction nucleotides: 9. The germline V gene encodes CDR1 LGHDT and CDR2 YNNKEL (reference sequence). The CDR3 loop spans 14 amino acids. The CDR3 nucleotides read TGTGCCAACTCAGGGCGGGAGGGCCCCTACGAGCAGTACGTC. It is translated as CANSGREGPYEQYV.

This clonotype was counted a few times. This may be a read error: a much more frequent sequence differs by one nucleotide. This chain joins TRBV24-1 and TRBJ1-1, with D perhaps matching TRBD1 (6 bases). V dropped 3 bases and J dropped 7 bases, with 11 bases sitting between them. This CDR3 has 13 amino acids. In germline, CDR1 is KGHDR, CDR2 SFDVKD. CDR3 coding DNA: TGTGCCACCAGTGATCCCAACAGGGATGAAGCTTTCTTT. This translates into CATSDPNRDEAFF.

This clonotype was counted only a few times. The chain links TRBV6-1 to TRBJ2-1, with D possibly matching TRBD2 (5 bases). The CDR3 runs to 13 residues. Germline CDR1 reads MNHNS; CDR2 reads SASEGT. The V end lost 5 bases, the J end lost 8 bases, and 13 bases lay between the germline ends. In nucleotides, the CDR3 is TGTGCCAGCAGTACGGCGCCGGGGTATGAGCAGTTCTTC. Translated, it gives CASSTAPGYEQFF.

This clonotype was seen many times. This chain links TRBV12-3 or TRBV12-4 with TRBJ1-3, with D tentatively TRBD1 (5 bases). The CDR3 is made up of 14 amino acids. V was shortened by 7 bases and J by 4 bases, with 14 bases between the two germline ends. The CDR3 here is CASTLSGAGNTIYF. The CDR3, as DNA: TGTGCCAGCACCCTTTCCGGGGCAGGAAACACCATATATTTT.

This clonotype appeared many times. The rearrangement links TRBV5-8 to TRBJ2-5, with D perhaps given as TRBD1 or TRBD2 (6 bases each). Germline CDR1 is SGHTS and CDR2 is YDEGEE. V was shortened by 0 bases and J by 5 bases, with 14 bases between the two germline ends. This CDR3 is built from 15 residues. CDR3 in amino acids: CASSLGQGRKETQYF. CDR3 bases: TGTGCCAGCAGCTTGGGGCAGGGGAGGAAGGAGACCCAGTACTTC.

Here the CDR3 reads CASSPVLGNTEAFF. The CDR3 DNA is TGTGCCAGCAGCCCGGTTTTGGGGAACACTGAAGCTTTCTTT. The rearrangement links TRBV5-4 to TRBJ1-1, with D unresolved. The CDR3 covers 14 residues. Deletions cut 4 bases from V and 1 base from J, with 11 bases between. CDR1 and CDR2 (germline): SGHNT, YYREEE (reference sequence).

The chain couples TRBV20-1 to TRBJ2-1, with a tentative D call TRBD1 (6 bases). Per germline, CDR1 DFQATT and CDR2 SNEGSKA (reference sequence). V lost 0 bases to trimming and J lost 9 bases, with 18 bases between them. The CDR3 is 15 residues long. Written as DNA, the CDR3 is TGCAGTGCTAGAGATCGGAGAGGGGGTCCTCCTGAGCAGTTCTTC. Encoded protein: CSARDRRGGPPEQFF.

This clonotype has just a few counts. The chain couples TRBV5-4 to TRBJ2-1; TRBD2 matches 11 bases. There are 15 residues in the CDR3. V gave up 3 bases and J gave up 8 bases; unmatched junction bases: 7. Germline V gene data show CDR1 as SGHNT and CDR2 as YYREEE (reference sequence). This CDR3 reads CASSSLAGGPHEQFF. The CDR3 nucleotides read TGTGCCAGCAGCTCCTTAGCGGGGGGGCCCCATGAGCAGTTCTTC.